This T cell receptor beta chain was sequenced during a study of OX40 agonist ivuxolimab in advanced cancers. Study-wide background: The treatment was a fully human IgG2 OX40 agonist, ivuxolimab. Prior therapy, whether anti-PD-1, anti-PD-L1 or anti-CTLA-4, was allowed, and 40% had some.

Sequencing was performed with immunoSEQ multiplex PCR; in TCRdb, only in-frame clones are kept and a portion is missing. The repertoire holds tens of thousands of clones, around four fifths seen once, with 5.9% in the top ten. The material sequenced was CD4+ or CD8+ T cells sorted from blood, taken in a trial of the OX40 agonist ivuxolimab. The TCR was taken from an adult with an advanced solid tumor such as melanoma, head and neck, liver or kidney cancer.

The CDR3 bases are TGCAGCGTCCCGACGACAGGGGACTGGACACGGGCCTACAATGAGCAGTTCTTC. Residues: CSVPTTGDWTRAYNEQFF. The chain joins TRBV29-1 to TRBJ2-1; 8 bases agree with TRBD1. Germline assignment: CDR1 SQVTM and CDR2 ANQGSEA. The junction had 18 bases not matched to a gene; V was cut back by 6 bases and J by 2 bases. This CDR3 spans 18 amino acids.